One sample yielded the 7 T cell receptor beta chains listed below, sequenced in a study of blood T cell repertoires in COVID-19. TCRdb's copy holds only in-frame clones and misses some; the assay was immunoSEQ multiplex PCR. The sample yields some 170,000 clones, approximately 85% seen once. The source material was peripheral blood. The receptors were gathered from a woman in her sixties or seventies with acute or convalescent COVID-19.

The chain has TRBV11-1 and TRBJ2-5; TRBD1 aligns across 7 bases. The CDR3 totals 14 residues. The J segment lost 1 base and the V segment lost 5 bases, leaving 4 bases of the junction unmatched. The germline CDR1 and CDR2 sequences are SGHAT and FQDESV (reference sequence). CDR3 DNA sequence: TGTGCCAGCAGCAGGGACAGCCGCCAAGAGACCCAGTACTTC. Protein: CASSRDSRQETQYF. The complete variable domain, with remaining parts taken from reference TRBV11-1 and TRBJ2-5, reads EAEVAQSPRYKITEKSQAVAFWCDPISGHATLYWYRQILGQGPELLVQFQDESVVDDSQLPKDRFSAERLKGVDSTLKIQPAELGDSAMYLCASSRDSRQETQYFGPGTRLLVL.

Written as DNA, the CDR3 is TGTGCCAGCAGCTTGAGAGGGAGTGCAGATACGCAGTATTTT. Amino acids: CASSLRGSADTQYF. J is TRBJ2-3 and V is TRBV5-4; D might be TRBD2 (5 bases). The CDR3 spans 14 residues. Germline CDR1 reads SGHNT; CDR2 reads YYREEE (reference sequence). Trimming removed 1 base from V and 4 bases from J, with 10 bases in between.

CDR3 residues: CASSFTSGRRQNQTQYF. The CDR3 bases are TGTGCCAGCAGCTTCACTAGCGGGAGACGCCAAAACCAGACGCAGTATTTT. The J gene is TRBJ2-3, the V gene TRBV7-3; 11 bases are a match to TRBD2. The length of the CDR3 is 17 residues. Losses at the gene ends were 3 bases for V and 9 bases for J; bases not matched to a gene: 14. The germline gives CDR1 SGHTA, CDR2 FQGTGA.

The chain employs TRBV5-1 and TRBJ1-1; D might be TRBD1 (5 bases). The germline V gene encodes CDR1 SGHRS and CDR2 YFSETQ. The CDR3 is made up of 14 amino acids. V was trimmed by 8 bases and J by 6 bases, leaving 20 bases between them. CDR3 loop: CASNTGAPMPEAFF. CDR3 DNA: TGCGCCAGTAACACAGGTGCGCCTATGCCTGAAGCTTTCTTT.

The CDR3 sequence is CASSETSGTYNEQFF. CDR3 DNA sequence: TGTGCCAGCAGCGAAACTAGCGGGACTTACAATGAGCAGTTCTTC. The chain recombines TRBV9 with TRBJ2-1; 10 nucleotides align to TRBD2. V shed 3 bases, J shed 4 bases, and the junction held 4 bases outside the gene matches. Germline V gives CDR1 SGDLS, CDR2 YYNGEE. The CDR3 runs 15 residues.

The chain carries TRBV5-1 and TRBJ2-1; TRBD2 matches 7 bases. The CDR3 runs 14 residues. Germline CDR1 SGHRS, CDR2 YFSETQ. J was trimmed by 11 bases and V by 4 bases; bases with no gene match: 12. The CDR3 reads CASSLWSGTIQQFF. CDR3 sequence (DNA): TGCGCCAGCAGCCTTTGGTCCGGGACTATACAGCAGTTCTTC.

J is TRBJ1-2 and V is TRBV3-1 (or the pseudogene TRBV3-2), with 7 bases that match TRBD1. The CDR3 extends over 15 amino acids. From germline, CDR1 is LGHDT and CDR2 YNNKEL (reference sequence). Trimming at V came to 1 base and at J to 4 bases, leaving 6 bases not matched to a gene. CDR3 nucleotide sequence: TGTGCCAGCAGCCAAGGTCTACAGGGGAGCTATGGCTACACCTTC. Translating gives CASSQGLQGSYGYTF.